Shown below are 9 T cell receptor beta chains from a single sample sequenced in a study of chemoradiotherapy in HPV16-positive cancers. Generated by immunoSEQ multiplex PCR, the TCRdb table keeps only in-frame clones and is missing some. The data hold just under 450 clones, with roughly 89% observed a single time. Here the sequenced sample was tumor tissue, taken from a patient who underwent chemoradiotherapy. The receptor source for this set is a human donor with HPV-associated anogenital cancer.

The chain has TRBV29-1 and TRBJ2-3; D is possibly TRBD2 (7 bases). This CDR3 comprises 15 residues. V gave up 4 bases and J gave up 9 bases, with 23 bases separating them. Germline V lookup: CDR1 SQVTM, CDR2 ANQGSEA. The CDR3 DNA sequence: TGCAGCGTTGCATCTAGGGGGGGGGCCGGTAGGACGCAGTATTTT. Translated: CSVASRGGAGRTQYF.

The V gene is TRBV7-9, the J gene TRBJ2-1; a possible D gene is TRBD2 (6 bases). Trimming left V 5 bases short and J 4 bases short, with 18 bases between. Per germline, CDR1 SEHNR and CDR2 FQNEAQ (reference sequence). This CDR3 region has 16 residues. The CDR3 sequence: CASSGGTARGYNEQFF. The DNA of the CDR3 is TGTGCCAGCAGCGGGGGGACGGCGCGCGGATACAATGAGCAGTTCTTC.

The CDR3 reads CAVTRLAGGDEQFF. CDR3 DNA: TGTGCCGTAACAAGGCTAGCGGGGGGCGATGAGCAGTTCTTC. The J gene is TRBJ2-1, the V gene TRBV30, with 11 bases lining up with TRBD2. The CDR3 runs to 14 residues. Germline V CDR1 and CDR2: GTSNPN, SVGIG (reference sequence). Trimming removed 8 bases from V and 8 bases from J; junction bases left unmatched: 11.

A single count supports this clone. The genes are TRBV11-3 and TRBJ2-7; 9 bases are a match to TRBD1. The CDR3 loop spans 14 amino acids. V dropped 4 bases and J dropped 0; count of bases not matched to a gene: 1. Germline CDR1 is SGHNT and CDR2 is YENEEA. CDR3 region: CASSWDRVSYEQYF. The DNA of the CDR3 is TGTGCCAGCAGCTGGGACAGGGTCTCCTACGAGCAGTACTTC.

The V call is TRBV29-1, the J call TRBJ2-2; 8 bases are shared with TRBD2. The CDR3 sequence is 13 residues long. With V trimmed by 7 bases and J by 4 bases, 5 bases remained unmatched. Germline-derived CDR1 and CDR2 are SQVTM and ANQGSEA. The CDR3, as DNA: TGCAGCGGTCGCCGGGGGGGCACCGGGGAGCTGTTTTTT. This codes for CSGRRGGTGELFF.

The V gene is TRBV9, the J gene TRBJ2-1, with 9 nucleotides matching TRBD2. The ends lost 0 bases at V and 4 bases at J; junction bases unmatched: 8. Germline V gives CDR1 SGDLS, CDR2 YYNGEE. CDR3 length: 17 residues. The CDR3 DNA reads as TGTGCCAGCAGCGTAGAGGTAGAAGCGGGGGGTTACAATGAGCAGTTCTTC. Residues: CASSVEVEAGGYNEQFF.

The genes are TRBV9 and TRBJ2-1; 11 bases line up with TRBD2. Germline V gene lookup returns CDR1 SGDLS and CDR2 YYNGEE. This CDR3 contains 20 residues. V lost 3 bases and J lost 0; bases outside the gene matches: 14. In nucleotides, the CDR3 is TGTGCCAGCAGCGAGCCCCGCGGGGCTAGCGGGAGGAGCTCCTACAATGAGCAGTTCTTC. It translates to CASSEPRGASGRSSYNEQFF.

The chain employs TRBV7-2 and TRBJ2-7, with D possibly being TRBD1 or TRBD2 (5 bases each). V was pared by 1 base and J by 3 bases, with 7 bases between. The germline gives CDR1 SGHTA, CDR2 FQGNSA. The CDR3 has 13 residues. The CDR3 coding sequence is TGTGCCAGCAGCTTAGGAGGGGTCTACGAGCAGTACTTC. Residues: CASSLGGVYEQYF.

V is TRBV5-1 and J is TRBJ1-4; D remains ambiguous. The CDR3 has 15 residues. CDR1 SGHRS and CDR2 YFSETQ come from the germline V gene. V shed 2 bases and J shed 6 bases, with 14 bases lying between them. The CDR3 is CASSFTGWKDEKLFF. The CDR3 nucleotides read TGCGCCAGCAGCTTTACGGGGTGGAAGGATGAAAAACTGTTTTTT.